Listed below are T cell receptor beta chains from one sample, sequenced in a study of T cell repertoires in cytomegalovirus infection. Each CDR3 protein is one row after TCRdb ran MiXCR on the reads. The sample holds around 530,000 distinct CDR3 sequences; about a quarter are singletons and the top ten take 13%. Sample: PBMCs. Source of these receptors: a human donor in good health (CMV status not recorded). Some clones in this sample may be carry-over from other donors' samples. The CDR3 runs from the conserved cysteine through the conserved F or W. The order of the fields is V gene, D gene, clone size, J gene, CDR3 protein, CDR3 DNA. D genes are given only for firm matches. A row's size may be missing; if present it is once, few, many or a size class.

>TRBV7-9|TRBD1|NA|TRBJ1-5
CASSRTGGKNQPQHF
TGTGCCAGCAGCCGGACAGGGGGCAAAAATCAGCCCCAGCATTTT
>TRBV7-2|NA|few|TRBJ2-7
CASSFRPSPDEQYF
TGTGCCAGCAGCTTCCGTCCGTCGCCTGACGAGCAGTACTTC
>TRBV12-3/TRBV12-4|NA|NA|TRBJ1-1
CASSLRATNTEAFF
TGTGCCAGCAGTTTGCGGGCGACGAACACTGAAGCTTTCTTT
>TRBV24-1|NA|few|TRBJ1-2
CATSDLETGGYTF
TGTGCCACCAGTGATCTAGAGACGGGTGGCTACACCTTC
>TRBV7-2|NA|many|TRBJ2-7
CASSPAPFSSYEQYF
TGTGCCAGCAGCCCCGCTCCCTTTAGCTCCTACGAGCAGTACTTC
>TRBV28|NA|NA|TRBJ2-3
CASISAGSWKDTQYF
TGTGCCAGCATCTCGGCCGGGAGTTGGAAAGATACGCAGTATTTT
>TRBV28|TRBD1|NA|TRBJ1-2
CASMEGALRTTNYGYTF
TGTGCCAGCATGGAGGGGGCGCTCAGGACAACGAACTATGGCTACACCTTC
>TRBV6-5|TRBD1|NA|TRBJ1-2
CASSYSAGGYGYTF
TGTGCCAGCAGTTACTCCGCAGGGGGATATGGCTACACCTTC
>TRBV7-9|TRBD1|many|TRBJ1-1
CASSVGTGDFWNTEAFF
TGTGCCAGCAGCGTAGGGACAGGGGACTTTTGGAACACTGAAGCTTTCTTT
>TRBV29-1|NA|once|TRBJ1-1
CSGGFVNTEAFF
TGCAGCGGCGGGTTTGTGAACACTGAAGCTTTCTTT
>TRBV6-1|TRBD2|few|TRBJ2-5
CASKVSGTETQYF
TGTGCCAGCAAGGTTAGCGGGACTGAGACCCAGTACTTC
>TRBV7-2|NA|many|TRBJ2-3
CASSIGGDTQYF
TGTGCCAGCAGCATAGGGGGGGATACGCAGTATTTT
>TRBV6-5|NA|many|TRBJ2-1
CASSYTDRLWVF
TGTGCCAGCAGTTACACGGACCGATTGTGGGTCTTC
>TRBV10-2|TRBD2|NA|TRBJ2-1
CASSETSGSNEQFF
TGCGCCAGCAGTGAAACTAGCGGGAGTAATGAGCAGTTCTTC
>TRBV6-1|NA|many|TRBJ1-1
CASSDITGMRAFF
TGTGCCAGCAGTGATATCACAGGGATGAGAGCTTTCTTT
>TRBV7-8|NA|many|TRBJ2-2
CASSSYGHPTGELFF
TGTGCCAGCAGCTCCTACGGACATCCCACCGGGGAGCTGTTTTTT
>TRBV19|NA|NA|TRBJ2-2
CASSTLVRVIDTGELFF
TGTGCCAGTAGTACCCTGGTGCGCGTTATTGATACCGGGGAGCTGTTTTTT
>TRBV7-6|NA|NA|TRBJ2-7
CASSAPGAFYEQYF
TGTGCCAGCAGCGCCCCTGGGGCTTTCTACGAGCAGTACTTC
>TRBV27|NA|NA|TRBJ1-2
CASSLAALPVDGYTF
TGTGCCAGCAGTTTAGCGGCACTTCCAGTCGATGGCTACACCTTC
>TRBV12-3/TRBV12-4|NA|many|TRBJ1-1
CASSLDQVSTEAFF
TGTGCCAGCAGTCTGGACCAGGTATCCACTGAAGCTTTCTTT
>TRBV12-3/TRBV12-4|NA|many|TRBJ2-5
CASFRGAGETQYF
TGTGCCAGCTTTCGGGGGGCGGGGGAGACCCAGTACTTC
>TRBV10-3|NA|few|TRBJ2-3
CAISEADIRSTDTQYF
TGTGCCATCAGTGAGGCGGACATACGAAGCACAGATACGCAGTATTTT
>TRBV19|NA|NA|TRBJ1-2
CASSTQVNYGYTF
TGTGCCAGTAGTACCCAAGTGAACTATGGCTACACCTTC
>TRBV9|NA|NA|TRBJ2-1
CASSVELAGPYNEQFF
TGTGCCAGCAGCGTAGAACTAGCAGGACCTTACAATGAGCAGTTCTTC
>TRBV28|TRBD2|few|TRBJ2-1
CASRPRETPFGSYNEQFF
TGTGCCAGCAGACCGCGGGAGACGCCCTTTGGGTCCTACAATGAGCAGTTCTTC
>TRBV7-2|NA|many|TRBJ2-2
CASRPDRFTGELFF
TGTGCCAGCAGGCCTGACAGATTCACCGGGGAGCTGTTTTTT
>TRBV7-2|NA|few|TRBJ1-1
CASSLYGGGGPAFF
TGTGCCAGCAGCTTGTACGGAGGGGGGGGCCCAGCTTTCTTT
>TRBV7-2|NA|few|TRBJ2-3
CASSLESGWSTDTQYF
TGTGCCAGCAGCTTAGAGTCGGGTTGGAGCACAGATACGCAGTATTTT
>TRBV6-5|NA|few|TRBJ2-7
CASSYNGYEQYF
TGTGCCAGCAGTTACAACGGGTACGAGCAGTACTTC
>TRBV2|NA|NA|TRBJ2-3
CASRGGVSTDTQYF
TGTGCCAGCAGAGGGGGAGTAAGCACAGATACGCAGTATTTT
>TRBV6-6|NA|NA|TRBJ1-4
CASSSAGLTNEKLFF
TGTGCCAGCAGCTCGGCGGGATTAACTAATGAAAAACTGTTTTTT
>TRBV20-1|TRBD2|NA|TRBJ2-3
CSALAGLAGRTDTQYF
TGCAGTGCCCTAGCGGGACTAGCGGGCCGCACAGATACGCAGTATTTT
>TRBV3-1|TRBD1|NA|TRBJ2-7
CASRITLTGQGSPVAYEQYF
TGTGCCAGCAGGATAACCCTCACGGGACAGGGTTCTCCAGTAGCCTACGAGCAGTACTTC
>TRBV7-2|TRBD1|NA|TRBJ2-1
CASSLARTGISWEQFF
TGTGCCAGCAGCTTAGCGAGGACAGGGATCAGTTGGGAGCAGTTCTTC
>TRBV6-1|NA|few|TRBJ1-3
CASSSDYTLGNTIYF
TGTGCCAGCAGCTCAGATTATACACTCGGAAACACCATATATTTT
>TRBV11-1|NA|NA|TRBJ1-1
CASSLGPPTEAFF
TGTGCCAGCAGCTTGGGGCCACCCACTGAAGCTTTCTTT
>TRBV6-5|NA|NA|TRBJ2-2
CASSSRPVTRRNTGELFF
TGTGCCAGCAGTTCCCGACCCGTCACCCGGCGTAACACCGGGGAGCTGTTTTTT
>TRBV20-1|NA|NA|TRBJ2-1
CSARAYQYNEQFF
TGCAGTGCTAGAGCGTACCAATACAATGAGCAGTTCTTC
>TRBV7-9|NA|NA|TRBJ1-1
CASSRLWRDTEAFF
TGTGCCAGCAGCCGCCTTTGGAGGGACACTGAAGCTTTCTTT
>TRBV15|NA|few|TRBJ2-2
CATSRDRQRTGELFF
TGTGCCACCAGCAGAGATAGACAGCGCACCGGGGAGCTGTTTTTT
>TRBV7-2|NA|many|TRBJ2-5
CASSRGWGMGETQYF
TGTGCCAGCAGCCGGGGGTGGGGGATGGGGGAGACCCAGTACTTC
>TRBV6-6|NA|once|TRBJ2-6
CASSYGLGSGANVLTF
TGTGCCAGCAGTTACGGACTCGGATCTGGGGCCAACGTCCTGACTTTC
>TRBV12-3/TRBV12-4|NA|many|TRBJ2-7
CASKQADEQYF
TGTGCCAGCAAACAGGCCGACGAGCAGTACTTC
>TRBV7-2|TRBD2|many|TRBJ2-5
CASRRGTSGIVETQYF
TGTGCCAGCAGACGGGGGACTAGCGGGATAGTGGAGACCCAGTACTTC
>TRBV28|NA|few|TRBJ2-3
CASSPWVTSSTDTQYF
TGTGCCAGCTCCCCCTGGGTAACCTCTAGCACAGATACGCAGTATTTT
>TRBV19|NA|NA|TRBJ1-6
CASSISRAANSPLHF
TGTGCCAGTAGTATATCCAGGGCGGCGAATTCACCCCTCCACTTT
>TRBV11-3|NA|many|TRBJ1-1
CASAAGVNTEAFF
TGTGCCAGCGCGGCGGGGGTGAACACTGAAGCTTTCTTT
>TRBV27|NA|NA|TRBJ2-3
CASSLSRGFTDTQYF
TGTGCCAGCAGTTTATCACGAGGGTTCACAGATACGCAGTATTTT
>TRBV25-1|TRBD1|NA|TRBJ1-4
CASSDPSDRDEKLFF
TGTGCCAGCAGTGATCCCAGCGACAGGGATGAAAAACTGTTTTTT
>TRBV28|TRBD2|few|TRBJ2-7
CASSSRTSGTYEQYF
TGTGCCAGCAGCTCTCGGACTAGCGGAACCTACGAGCAGTACTTC
>TRBV10-3|NA|few|TRBJ1-5
CAISEGSNQPQHF
TGTGCCATCAGTGAGGGTAGCAATCAGCCCCAGCATTTT